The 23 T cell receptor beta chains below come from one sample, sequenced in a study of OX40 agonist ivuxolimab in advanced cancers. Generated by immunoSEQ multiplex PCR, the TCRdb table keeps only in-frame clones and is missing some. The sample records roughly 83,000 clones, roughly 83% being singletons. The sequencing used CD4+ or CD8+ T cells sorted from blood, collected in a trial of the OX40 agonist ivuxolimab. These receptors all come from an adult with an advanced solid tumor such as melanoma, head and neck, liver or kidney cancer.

The chain's CDR3 is CASSLRGQGYNEQFF. In DNA, the CDR3 is TGTGCCAGCAGCTTAAGGGGACAGGGTTACAATGAGCAGTTCTTC. The chain carries TRBV27 and TRBJ2-1; 9 bases map to TRBD1. This CDR3 is 15 amino acids long. The germline gives CDR1 MNHEY, CDR2 SMNVEV (reference sequence). V lost 6 bases to trimming and J lost 4 bases; unmatched junction nucleotides: 7.

This chain's CDR3 is CASSHVRGELFF. In nucleotides, the CDR3 is TGTGCCAGCAGCCACGTCCGCGGGGAGCTGTTTTTT. This chain connects TRBV11-3 to TRBJ2-2; D unresolved. Trimming left V 5 bases short and J 7 bases short, with 8 bases between. Looked up from germline, CDR1 is SGHNT and CDR2 is YENEEA. This CDR3 contains 12 residues.

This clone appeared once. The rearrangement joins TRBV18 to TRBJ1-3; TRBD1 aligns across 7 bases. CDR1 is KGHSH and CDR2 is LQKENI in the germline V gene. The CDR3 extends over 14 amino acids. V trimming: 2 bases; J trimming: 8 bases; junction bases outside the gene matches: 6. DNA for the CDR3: TGTGCCAGCTCACCAGAGGACAGGAGATACACCATATATTTT. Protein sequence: CASSPEDRRYTIYF.

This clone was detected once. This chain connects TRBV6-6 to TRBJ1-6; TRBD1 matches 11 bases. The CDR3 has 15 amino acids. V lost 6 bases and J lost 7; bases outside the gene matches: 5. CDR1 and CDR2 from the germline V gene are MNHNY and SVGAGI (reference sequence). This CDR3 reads CASSPGTGGNSPLHF. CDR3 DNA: TGTGCCAGCAGCCCCGGGACAGGGGGGAATTCACCCCTCCACTTT.

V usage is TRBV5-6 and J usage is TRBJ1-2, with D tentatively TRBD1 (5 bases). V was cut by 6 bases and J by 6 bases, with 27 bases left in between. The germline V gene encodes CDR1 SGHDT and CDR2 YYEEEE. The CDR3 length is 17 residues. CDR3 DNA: TGTGCCAGCAACGGTATTCGGGGGGAGACGTCTATGGATGGCTACACCTTC. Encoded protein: CASNGIRGETSMDGYTF.

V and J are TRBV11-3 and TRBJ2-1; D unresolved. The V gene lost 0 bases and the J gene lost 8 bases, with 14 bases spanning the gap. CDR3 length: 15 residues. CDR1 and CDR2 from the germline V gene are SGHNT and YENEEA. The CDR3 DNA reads TGTGCCAGCAGCTTAGACAACCTCGGCAATCATGAGCAGTTCTTC. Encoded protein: CASSLDNLGNHEQFF.

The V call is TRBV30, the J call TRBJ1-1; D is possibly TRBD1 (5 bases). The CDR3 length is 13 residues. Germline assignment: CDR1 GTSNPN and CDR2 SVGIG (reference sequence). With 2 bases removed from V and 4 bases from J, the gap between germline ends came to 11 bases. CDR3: CAWSLAGFTEAFF. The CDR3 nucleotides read TGTGCCTGGAGTCTGGCAGGGTTCACTGAAGCTTTCTTT.

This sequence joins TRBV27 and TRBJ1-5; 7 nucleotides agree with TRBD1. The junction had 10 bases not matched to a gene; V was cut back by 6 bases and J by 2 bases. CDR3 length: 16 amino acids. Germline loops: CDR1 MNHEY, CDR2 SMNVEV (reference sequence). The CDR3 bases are TGTGCCAGCAGCTTAACAGGGGCCCATGGCAATCAGCCCCAGCATTTT. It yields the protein CASSLTGAHGNQPQHF.

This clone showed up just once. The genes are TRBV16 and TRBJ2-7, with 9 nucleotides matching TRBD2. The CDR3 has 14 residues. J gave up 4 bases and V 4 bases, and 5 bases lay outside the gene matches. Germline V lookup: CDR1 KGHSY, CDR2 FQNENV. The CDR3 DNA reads TGTGCCAGCAGCCCTCCGGGACTAGCATACGAGCAGTACTTC. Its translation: CASSPPGLAYEQYF.

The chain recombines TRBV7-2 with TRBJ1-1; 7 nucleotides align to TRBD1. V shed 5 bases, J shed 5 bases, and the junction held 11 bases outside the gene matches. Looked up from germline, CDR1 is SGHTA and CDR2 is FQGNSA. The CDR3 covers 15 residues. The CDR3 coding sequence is TGTGCCAGCAGCCCAGGGGGACGGAAGAGGACTGAAGCTTTCTTT. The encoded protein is CASSPGGRKRTEAFF.

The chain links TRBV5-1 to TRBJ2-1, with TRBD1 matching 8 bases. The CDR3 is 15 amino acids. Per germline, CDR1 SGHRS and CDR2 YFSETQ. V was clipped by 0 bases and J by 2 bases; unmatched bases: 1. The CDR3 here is CASSLEGQAYNEQFF. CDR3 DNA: TGCGCCAGCAGCTTGGAGGGACAGGCCTACAATGAGCAGTTCTTC.

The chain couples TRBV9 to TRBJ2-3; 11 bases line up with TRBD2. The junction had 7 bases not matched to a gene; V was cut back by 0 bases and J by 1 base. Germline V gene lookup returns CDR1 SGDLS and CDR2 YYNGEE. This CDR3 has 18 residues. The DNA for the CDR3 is TGTGCCAGCAGCGTAGCGCTGGGACTAGCGGATGGCACAGATACGCAGTATTTT. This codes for CASSVALGLADGTDTQYF.

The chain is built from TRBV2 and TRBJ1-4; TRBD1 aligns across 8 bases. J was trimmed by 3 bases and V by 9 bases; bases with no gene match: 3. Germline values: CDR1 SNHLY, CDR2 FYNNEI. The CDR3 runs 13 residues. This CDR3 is CASKTGANEKLFF. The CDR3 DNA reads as TGTGCCAGTAAGACAGGGGCTAATGAAAAACTGTTTTTT.

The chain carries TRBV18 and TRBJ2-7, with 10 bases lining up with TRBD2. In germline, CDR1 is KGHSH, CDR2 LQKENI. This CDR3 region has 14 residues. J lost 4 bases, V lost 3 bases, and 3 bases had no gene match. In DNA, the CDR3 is TGTGCCAGCTCACCCCCTAGCGGGAGTTACGAGCAGTACTTC. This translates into CASSPPSGSYEQYF.

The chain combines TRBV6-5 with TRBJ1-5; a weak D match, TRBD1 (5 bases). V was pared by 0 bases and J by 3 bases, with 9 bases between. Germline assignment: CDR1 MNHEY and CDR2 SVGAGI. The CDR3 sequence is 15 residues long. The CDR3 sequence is CASSYSIRDNQPQHF. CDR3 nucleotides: TGTGCCAGCAGTTACTCGATCAGGGACAATCAGCCCCAGCATTTT.

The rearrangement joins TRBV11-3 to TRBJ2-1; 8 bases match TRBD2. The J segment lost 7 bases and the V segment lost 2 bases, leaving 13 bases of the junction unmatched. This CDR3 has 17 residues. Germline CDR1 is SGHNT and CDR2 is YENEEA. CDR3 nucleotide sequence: TGTGCCAGCAGCTTATTCGGGGGGGAGGTGCCCTTTAATGAGCAGTTCTTC. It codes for CASSLFGGEVPFNEQFF.

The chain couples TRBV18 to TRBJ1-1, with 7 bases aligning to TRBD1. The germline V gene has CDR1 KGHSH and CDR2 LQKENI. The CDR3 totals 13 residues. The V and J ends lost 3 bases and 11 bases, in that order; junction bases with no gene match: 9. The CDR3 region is CASSPGTAIKAFF. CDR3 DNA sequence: TGTGCCAGCTCACCCGGGACAGCCATAAAGGCTTTCTTT.

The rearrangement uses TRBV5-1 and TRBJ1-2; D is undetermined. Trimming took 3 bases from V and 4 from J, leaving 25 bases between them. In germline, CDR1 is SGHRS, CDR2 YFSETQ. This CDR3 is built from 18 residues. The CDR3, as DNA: TGCGCCAGCAGCTACTCGGGCAGGACCACTTCCAACTTCTATGGCTACACCTTC. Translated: CASSYSGRTTSNFYGYTF.

The DNA for the CDR3 is TGTGCCAGTAGTCCCCGATGGGAATGGGGTGAAAAACTGTTTTTT. Its protein is CASSPRWEWGEKLFF. The chain uses TRBV19 and TRBJ1-4; D is undetermined. The V end was cut by 5 bases, the J end by 7 bases, with 17 bases between. The CDR3 loop spans 15 amino acids. The germline V gene has CDR1 LNHDA and CDR2 SQIVND (reference sequence).

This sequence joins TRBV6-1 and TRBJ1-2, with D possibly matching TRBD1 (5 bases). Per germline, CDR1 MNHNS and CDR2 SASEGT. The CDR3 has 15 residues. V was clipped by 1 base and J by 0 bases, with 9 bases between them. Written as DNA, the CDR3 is TGTGCCAGCAGTGAAGGGGGCGCTACTAACTATGGCTACACCTTC. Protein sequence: CASSEGGATNYGYTF.

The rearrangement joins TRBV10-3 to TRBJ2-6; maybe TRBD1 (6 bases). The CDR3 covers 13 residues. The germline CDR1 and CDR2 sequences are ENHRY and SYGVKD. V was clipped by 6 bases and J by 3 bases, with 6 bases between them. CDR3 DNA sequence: TGTGCCATCAGACAGGGTGGGGCCAACGTCCTGACTTTC. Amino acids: CAIRQGGANVLTF.

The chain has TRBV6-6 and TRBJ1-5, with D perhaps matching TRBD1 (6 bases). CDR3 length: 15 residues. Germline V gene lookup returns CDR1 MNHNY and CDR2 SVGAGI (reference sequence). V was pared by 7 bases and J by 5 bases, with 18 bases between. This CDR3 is CASTQGSGPDQPQHF. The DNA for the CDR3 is TGTGCCAGCACCCAGGGGAGTGGGCCCGATCAGCCCCAGCATTTT.

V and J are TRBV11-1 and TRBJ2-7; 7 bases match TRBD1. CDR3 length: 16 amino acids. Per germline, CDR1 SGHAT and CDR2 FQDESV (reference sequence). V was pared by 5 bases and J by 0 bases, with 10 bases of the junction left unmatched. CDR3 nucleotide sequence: TGTGCCAGCAGCCGGGAACAGGGGCCCTACTCCTACGAGCAGTACTTC. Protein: CASSREQGPYSYEQYF. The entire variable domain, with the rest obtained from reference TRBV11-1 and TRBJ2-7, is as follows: EAEVAQSPRYKITEKSQAVAFWCDPISGHATLYWYRQILGQGPELLVQFQDESVVDDSQLPKDRFSAERLKGVDSTLKIQPAELGDSAMYLCASSREQGPYSYEQYFGPGTRLTVT.